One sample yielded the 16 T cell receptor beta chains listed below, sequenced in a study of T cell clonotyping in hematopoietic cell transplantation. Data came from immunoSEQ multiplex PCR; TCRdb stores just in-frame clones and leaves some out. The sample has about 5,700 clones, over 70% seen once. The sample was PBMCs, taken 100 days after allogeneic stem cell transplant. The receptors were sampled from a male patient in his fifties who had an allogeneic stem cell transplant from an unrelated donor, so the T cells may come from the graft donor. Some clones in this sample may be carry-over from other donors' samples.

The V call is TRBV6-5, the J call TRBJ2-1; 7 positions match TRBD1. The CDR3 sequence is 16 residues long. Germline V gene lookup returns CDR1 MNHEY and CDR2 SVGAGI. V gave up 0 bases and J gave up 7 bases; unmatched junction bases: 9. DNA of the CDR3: TGTGCCAGCAGTTACTCGACAGTAGACAGGGTAAATGAGCAGTTCTTC. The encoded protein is CASSYSTVDRVNEQFF.

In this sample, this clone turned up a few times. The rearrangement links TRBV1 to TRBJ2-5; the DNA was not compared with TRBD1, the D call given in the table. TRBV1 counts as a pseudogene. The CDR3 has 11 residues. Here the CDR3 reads CTSRQEETQYF. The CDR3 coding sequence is TGCACCAGCAGACAGGAAGAGACCCAGTACTTC.

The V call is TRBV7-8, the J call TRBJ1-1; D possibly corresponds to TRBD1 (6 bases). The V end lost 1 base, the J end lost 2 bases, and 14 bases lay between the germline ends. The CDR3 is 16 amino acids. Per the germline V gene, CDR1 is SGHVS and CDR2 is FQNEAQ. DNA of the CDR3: TGTGCCAGCAGCTTAGTGGGGGGCAGGGCAAACACTGAAGCTTTCTTT. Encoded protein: CASSLVGGRANTEAFF.

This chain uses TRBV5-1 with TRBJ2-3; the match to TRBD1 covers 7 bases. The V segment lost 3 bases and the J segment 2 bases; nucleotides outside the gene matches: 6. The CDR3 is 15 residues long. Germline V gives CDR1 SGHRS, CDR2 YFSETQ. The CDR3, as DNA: TGCGCCAGCAGCTATGGACAGGTCCCCACAGATACGCAGTATTTT. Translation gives CASSYGQVPTDTQYF.

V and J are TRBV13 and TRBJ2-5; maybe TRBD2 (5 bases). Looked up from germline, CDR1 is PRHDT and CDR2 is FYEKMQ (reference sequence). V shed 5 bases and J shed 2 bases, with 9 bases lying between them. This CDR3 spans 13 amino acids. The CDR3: CASSPPGQETQYF. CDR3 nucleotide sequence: TGTGCCAGCAGCCCCCCGGGGCAAGAGACCCAGTACTTC.

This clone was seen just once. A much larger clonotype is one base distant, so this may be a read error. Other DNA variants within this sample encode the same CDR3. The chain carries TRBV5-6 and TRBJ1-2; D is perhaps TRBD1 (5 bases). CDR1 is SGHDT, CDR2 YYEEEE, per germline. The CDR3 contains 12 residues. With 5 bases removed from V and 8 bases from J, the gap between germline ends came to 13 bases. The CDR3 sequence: CASSAGFSGYTF. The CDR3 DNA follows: TGTGCCAGCAGTGCAGGGTTCTCGGGCTACACCTTC.

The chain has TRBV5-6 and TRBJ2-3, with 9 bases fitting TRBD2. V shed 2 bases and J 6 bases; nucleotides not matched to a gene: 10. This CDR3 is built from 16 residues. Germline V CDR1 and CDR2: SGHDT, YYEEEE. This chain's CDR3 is CASSFLVIAGADTQYF. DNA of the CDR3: TGTGCCAGCAGCTTCCTAGTAATAGCGGGAGCGGATACGCAGTATTTT.

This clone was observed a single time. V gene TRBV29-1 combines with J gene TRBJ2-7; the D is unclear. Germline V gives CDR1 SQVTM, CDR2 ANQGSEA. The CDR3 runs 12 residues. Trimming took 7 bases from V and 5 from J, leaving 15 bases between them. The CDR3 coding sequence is TGCAGCGCCCGAAGGTCCCCGGACGAGCAGTACTTC. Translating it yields CSARRSPDEQYF.

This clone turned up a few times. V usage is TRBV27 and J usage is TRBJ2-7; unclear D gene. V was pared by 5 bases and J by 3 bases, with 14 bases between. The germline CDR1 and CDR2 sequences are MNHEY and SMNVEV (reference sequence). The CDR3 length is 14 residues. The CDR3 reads CASSIDGSGYEQYF. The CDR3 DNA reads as TGTGCCAGCAGTATTGACGGATCCGGCTACGAGCAGTACTTC.

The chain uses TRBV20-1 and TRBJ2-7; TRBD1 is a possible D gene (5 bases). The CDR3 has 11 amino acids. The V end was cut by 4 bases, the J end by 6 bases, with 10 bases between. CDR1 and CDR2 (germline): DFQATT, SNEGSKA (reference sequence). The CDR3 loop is CSAIRQGEQYF. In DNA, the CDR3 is TGCAGTGCTATAAGGCAGGGCGAGCAGTACTTC.

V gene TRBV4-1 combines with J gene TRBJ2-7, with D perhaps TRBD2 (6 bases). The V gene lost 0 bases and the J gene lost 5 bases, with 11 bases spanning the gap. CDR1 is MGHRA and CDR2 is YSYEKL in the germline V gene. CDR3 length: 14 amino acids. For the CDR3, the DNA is TGCGCCAGCAGCCAAGATTGGGGAGGAAACGAGCAGTACTTC. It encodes CASSQDWGGNEQYF.

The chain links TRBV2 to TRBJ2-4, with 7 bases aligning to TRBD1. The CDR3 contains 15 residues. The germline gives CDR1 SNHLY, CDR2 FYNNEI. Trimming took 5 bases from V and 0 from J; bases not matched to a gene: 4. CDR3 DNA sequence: TGTGCCAGCAGTTACGGGACAGTAGCCAAAAACATTCAGTACTTC. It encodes CASSYGTVAKNIQYF.

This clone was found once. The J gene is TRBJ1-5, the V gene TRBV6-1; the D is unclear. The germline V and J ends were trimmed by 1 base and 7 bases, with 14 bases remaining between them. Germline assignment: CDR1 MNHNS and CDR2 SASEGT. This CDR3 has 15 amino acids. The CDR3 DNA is TGTGCCAGCAGTGAAGTTGGTCGGGGAAGGCAGCCCCAGCATTTT. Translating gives CASSEVGRGRQPQHF.

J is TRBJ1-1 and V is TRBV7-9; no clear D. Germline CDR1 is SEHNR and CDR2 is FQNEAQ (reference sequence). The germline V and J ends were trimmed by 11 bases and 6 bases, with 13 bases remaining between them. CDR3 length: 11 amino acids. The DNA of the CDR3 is TGTGCCTCCCTTGGGATCGCTGAAGCTTTCTTT. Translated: CASLGIAEAFF. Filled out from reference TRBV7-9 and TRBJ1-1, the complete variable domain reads DTGVSQNPRHKITKRGQNVTFRCDPISEHNRLYWYRQTLGQGPEFLTYFQNEAQLEKSRLLSDRFSAERPKGSFSTLEIQRTEQGDSAMYLCASLGIAEAFFGQGTRLTVV.

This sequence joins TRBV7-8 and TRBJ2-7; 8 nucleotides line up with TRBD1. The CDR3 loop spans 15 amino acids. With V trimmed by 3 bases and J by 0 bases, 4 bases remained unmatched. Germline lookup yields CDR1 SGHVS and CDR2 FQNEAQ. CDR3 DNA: TGTGCCAGCAGCTTTCGACAGGGGACCTCCTACGAGCAGTACTTC. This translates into CASSFRQGTSYEQYF.

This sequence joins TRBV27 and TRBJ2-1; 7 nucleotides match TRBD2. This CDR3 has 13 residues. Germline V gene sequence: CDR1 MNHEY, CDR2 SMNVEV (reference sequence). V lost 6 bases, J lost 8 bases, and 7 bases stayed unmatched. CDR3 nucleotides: TGTGCCAGCAGCCCCACTAGCGAAGATGAGCAGTTCTTC. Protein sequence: CASSPTSEDEQFF.